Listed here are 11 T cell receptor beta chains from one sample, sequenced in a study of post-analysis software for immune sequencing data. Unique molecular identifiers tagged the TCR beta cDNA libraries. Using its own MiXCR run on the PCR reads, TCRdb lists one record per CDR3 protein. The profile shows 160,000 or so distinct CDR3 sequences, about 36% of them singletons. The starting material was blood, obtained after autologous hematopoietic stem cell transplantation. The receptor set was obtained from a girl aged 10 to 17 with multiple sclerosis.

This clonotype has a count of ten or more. CDR3 sequence (DNA): TGTGCCAGCAGCCCCGGGAGGGCCCGCTACAATGAGCAGTTCTTC. The encoded protein is CASSPGRARYNEQFF. The rearrangement uses TRBV7-9 and TRBJ2-1; TRBD2 matches 8 bases. The CDR3 has 15 amino acids. The J segment lost 3 bases and the V segment lost 5 bases, leaving 6 bases of the junction unmatched. The germline V gene has CDR1 SEHNR and CDR2 FQNEAQ (reference sequence).

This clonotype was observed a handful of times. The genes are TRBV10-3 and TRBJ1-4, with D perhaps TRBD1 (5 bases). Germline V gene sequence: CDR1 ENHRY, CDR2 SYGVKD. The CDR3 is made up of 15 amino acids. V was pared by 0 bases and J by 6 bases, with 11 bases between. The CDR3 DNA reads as TGTGCCATCAGTGAGTCCCCAGGGAGTTATGAAAAACTGTTTTTT. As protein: CAISESPGSYEKLFF.

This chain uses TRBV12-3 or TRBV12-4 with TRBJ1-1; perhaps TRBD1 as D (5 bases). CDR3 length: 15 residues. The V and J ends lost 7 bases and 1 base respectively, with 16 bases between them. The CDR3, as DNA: TGTGCCAGCACCCCCCAGGGCGCGAAGAACACTGAAGCTTTCTTT. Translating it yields CASTPQGAKNTEAFF.

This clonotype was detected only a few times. CDR3 bases: TGTGCCAGCAGCCAAGATACGGACAGGGTCCGATACAATGAGCAGTTCTTC. This gives the protein CASSQDTDRVRYNEQFF. The rearrangement links TRBV14 to TRBJ2-1, with 8 bases fitting TRBD1. CDR1 SGHDN and CDR2 FVKESK come from the germline V gene. CDR3 length: 17 residues. Losses at the gene ends were 0 bases for V and 4 bases for J; bases not matched to a gene: 8.

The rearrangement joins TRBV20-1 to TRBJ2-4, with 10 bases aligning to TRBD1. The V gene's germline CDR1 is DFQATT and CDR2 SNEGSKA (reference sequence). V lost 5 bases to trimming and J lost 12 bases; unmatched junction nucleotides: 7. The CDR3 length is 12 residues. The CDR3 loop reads CSAEGQGETQYF. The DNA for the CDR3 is TGCAGTGCTGAAGGACAGGGGGAGACTCAGTACTTC.

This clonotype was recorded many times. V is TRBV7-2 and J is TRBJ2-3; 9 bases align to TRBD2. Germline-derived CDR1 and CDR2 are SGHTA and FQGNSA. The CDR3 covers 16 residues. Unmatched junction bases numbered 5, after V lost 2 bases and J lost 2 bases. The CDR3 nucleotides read TGTGCCAGCAGCTTACAGGCGGGAGGGAACACAGATACGCAGTATTTT. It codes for CASSLQAGGNTDTQYF.

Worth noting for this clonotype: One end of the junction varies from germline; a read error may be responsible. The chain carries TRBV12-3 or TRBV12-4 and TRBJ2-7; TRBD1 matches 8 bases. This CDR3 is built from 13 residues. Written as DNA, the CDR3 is TGTGCCGGCAGCCCTAGACAGGGGTACGAGCAGTACTTC. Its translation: CAGSPRQGYEQYF.

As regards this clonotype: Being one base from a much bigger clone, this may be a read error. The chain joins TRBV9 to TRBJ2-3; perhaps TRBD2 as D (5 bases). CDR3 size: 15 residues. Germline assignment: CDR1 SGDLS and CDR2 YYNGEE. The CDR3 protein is CAGSASGLNTDTQYF. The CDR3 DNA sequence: TGTGCCGGCAGCGCAAGCGGACTTAACACAGATACGCAGTATTTT.

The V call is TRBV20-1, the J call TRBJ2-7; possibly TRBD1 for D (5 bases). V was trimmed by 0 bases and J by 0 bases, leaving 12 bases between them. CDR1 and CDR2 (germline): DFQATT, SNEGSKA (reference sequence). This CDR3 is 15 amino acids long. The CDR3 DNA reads TGCAGTGCTAGAGATCAGGGCCAAAGCTCCTACGAGCAGTACTTC. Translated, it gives CSARDQGQSSYEQYF.

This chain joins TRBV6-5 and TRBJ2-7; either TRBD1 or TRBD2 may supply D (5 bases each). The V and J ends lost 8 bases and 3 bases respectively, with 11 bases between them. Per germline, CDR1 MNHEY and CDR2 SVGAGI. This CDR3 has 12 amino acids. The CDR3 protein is CASGDGLYEQYF. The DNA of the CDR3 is TGTGCCAGCGGGGACGGCCTCTACGAGCAGTACTTC.

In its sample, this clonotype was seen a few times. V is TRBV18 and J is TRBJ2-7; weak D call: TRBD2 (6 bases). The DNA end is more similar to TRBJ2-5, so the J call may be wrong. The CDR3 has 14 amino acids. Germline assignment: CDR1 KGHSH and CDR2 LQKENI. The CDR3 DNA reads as TGTGCCAGCTCACCGGGACTGGAGTGGGAGACCCAGTACTTC. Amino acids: CASSPGLEWETQYF.